This section outlines one T cell receptor (beta chain) sequence together with its context. The antigen is unknown. The sample comes from a study of siplizumab effects on memory and regulatory T cells. The assay was immunoSEQ multiplex PCR, and TCRdb's table has in-frame clones only and misses some. The sample lists 87,000 or so clones; 85% to 90% were seen once. General study points: Naive T cells seemed more diverse than memory cells and seemed major alloresponse contributors. Naive or memory phenotype was unassignable for roughly 75-97% of proliferating CD4+ or CD8+ clones.

The receptor was isolated from a human donor in good health. Sequenced input: CD4+ T cells sorted from blood.

The CDR3 here is CASSVQGRGHNEQFF. The CDR3 region has the DNA TGTGCCAGCAGCGTGCAGGGGAGGGGGCACAATGAGCAGTTCTTC. V and J are TRBV9 and TRBJ2-1, with D perhaps matching TRBD1 or TRBD2 (7 bases each). The CDR3 is made up of 15 amino acids. The V gene lost 2 bases and the J gene lost 5 bases, with 14 bases spanning the gap. Germline V gene lookup returns CDR1 SGDLS and CDR2 YYNGEE.